These T cell receptor beta chains were read from a single sample in a study of cytomegalovirus exposure and HLA in healthy donors. Assay: immunoSEQ multiplex PCR; the TCRdb copy retains only in-frame clones and omits some. This sample has roughly 120,000 clones; 65% to 90% occur once, and the top ten carry 3% to 5%. Sequenced input: PBMCs. These receptors were collected from a woman aged 30 to 39 in good health and CMV-seronegative. Each CDR3 is given with its conserved first and last residue. The D gene is left open where the match is weak. Clone size is stated in some rows and not others, as once, few, many or a class when expanded.

- | TRBD2 | TRBJ2-4 | TRBV2 | TGTGCCAGCAGTGAAGAACTAGCGGGAGCCAAAAACATTCAGTACTTC | CASSEELAGAKNIQYF
- | TRBD2 | TRBJ2-2 | TRBV9 | TGTGCCAGCAGCAACGGGCGTGGCGGGAGACCAGACACCGGGGAGCTGTTTTTT | CASSNGRGGRPDTGELFF
- | - | TRBJ2-2 | TRBV11-2 | TGTGCCAGCAGCTTAAACACGAACACCGGGGAGCTGTTTTTT | CASSLNTNTGELFF
- | TRBD2 | TRBJ2-7 | TRBV12-5 | TGTGCTATTGGGATTGTAAAGAGACGACATCGGCGGGAGAGCGGTTCTGACGAGCAGTACTTC | CAIGIVKRRHRRESGSDEQYF
- | TRBD1 | TRBJ2-5 | TRBV27 | TGTGCCAGCAGCTCAACCGGGACTGGGGACAGGGAGCAGTACTTC | CASSSTGTGDREQYF
- | TRBD1 | TRBJ1-1 | TRBV7-2 | TGTGCCAGCAGCTACGCGTCGGGACAGGGAGGTTTTATTGAAGCTTTCTTT | CASSYASGQGGFIEAFF
once | TRBD1 | TRBJ2-2 | TRBV5-1 | TGCGCCAGCAGCTTGTTAGGGGGCTCGGACACCGGGGAGCTGTTTTTT | CASSLLGGSDTGELFF
few | TRBD2 | TRBJ2-7 | TRBV18 | TGTGCCAGCTCGCCCGAAGGCGAACGAGCGGGAGGATTGCACGAGCAGTACTTC | CASSPEGERAGGLHEQYF
once | TRBD2 | TRBJ2-5 | TRBV30 | TGTGCCTGGACCCAAGCGGGAGGGACCCAAGAGACCCAGTACTTC | CAWTQAGGTQETQYF
- | - | TRBJ1-4 | TRBV7-9 | TGTGCCAGCAGCCCATTGACAGCCCCGGATGAAAAACTGTTTTTT | CASSPLTAPDEKLFF
- | - | TRBJ2-7 | TRBV7-9 | TGTGCCAGCAGCTTAGCTGTCAGGTCCGCCTACGAGCAGTACTTC | CASSLAVRSAYEQYF
- | - | TRBJ2-7 | TRBV5-1 | TGCGCCAGCAGCTTTCTAGGCGACTACGAGCAGTACTTC | CASSFLGDYEQYF
- | - | TRBJ2-7 | TRBV6-6 | TGTGCCAGCAGTTACTCAGCGGGCTTAGGTTACGAGCAGTACTTC | CASSYSAGLGYEQYF
- | TRBD1 | TRBJ1-1 | TRBV27 | TGTGCCAGCAGTTTGGACAGGGGCAGGGCTGAAGCTTTCTTT | CASSLDRGRAEAFF
- | TRBD1 | TRBJ2-7 | TRBV10-3 | TGTGCCATCAGTGGTCGCGAAACAGGGGGCTCCTACGAGCAGTACTTC | CAISGRETGGSYEQYF
once | - | TRBJ1-1 | TRBV27 | TGTGCCAGCAGTTCGATCCGGGGGAAGGGGAGGGACACTGAAGCTTTCTTT | CASSSIRGKGRDTEAFF
- | - | TRBJ2-1 | TRBV21-1 | TGTGCCAGCAGCAAACCCGGACAGGGTAACAATGAGCAGTTCTTC | CASSKPGQGNNEQFF
- | TRBD2 | TRBJ2-5 | TRBV6-6 | TGTGCCACCTGTCCCGGGACTAGCGGAGAAGAGACCCAGTACTTC | CATCPGTSGEETQYF
- | - | TRBJ2-1 | TRBV5-4 | TGTGCCAGCAGCGTCCAGGAGGACTCCTACAGTGAGCAGTTCTTC | CASSVQEDSYSEQFF
- | TRBD2 | TRBJ2-1 | TRBV7-3 | TGTGCCAGCAGCGTGACTAGCGGCTTGAACAATGAGCAGTTCTTC | CASSVTSGLNNEQFF
- | TRBD2 | TRBJ2-1 | TRBV14 | TGTGCCAGCAGCGAGAGCGGGGGACTCTACAATGAGCAGTTCTTC | CASSESGGLYNEQFF
few | - | TRBJ2-7 | TRBV18 | TGTGCCAGCTCACCGTCCGTGCAGGGAACGGACGAGCAGTACTTC | CASSPSVQGTDEQYF
few | - | TRBJ2-1 | TRBV5-4 | TGTGCCAGCAGCTTGGTCCAGAATGAGCAGTTCTTC | CASSLVQNEQFF
- | - | TRBJ2-3 | TRBV5-4 | TGTGCCAGCAGCTCCGACAGCGCAGATACGCAGTATTTT | CASSSDSADTQYF
- | - | TRBJ2-7 | TRBV28 | TGTGCCAGCAGTCTCCCCCCAGGGTTCGAGCAGTACTTC | CASSLPPGFEQYF
- | - | TRBJ1-6 | TRBV21-1 | TGTGCCAGCAGCCTCCGGGACAGCCCCAATTCACCCCTCCACTTT | CASSLRDSPNSPLHF
- | - | TRBJ1-4 | TRBV30 | TGTGCCTGGAGTGTTCGGGAAAAACTGTTTTTT | CAWSVREKLFF
- | - | TRBJ1-2 | TRBV7-9 | TGTGCCAGCAGCTTACGGGGGGCGCAGGGCTACACCTTC | CASSLRGAQGYTF
- | TRBD2 | TRBJ2-7 | TRBV4-1 | TGCGCCAGCAGCCATTTTCCCCCCTTAGCGGGAGGCTTGTACGAGCAGTACTTC | CASSHFPPLAGGLYEQYF
- | - | TRBJ2-7 | TRBV20-1 | TGCAGTGCTAGAAGGACAGACGAGCAGTACTTC | CSARRTDEQYF
- | - | TRBJ2-7 | TRBV7-2 | TGTGCCAGCAGCTTACGTAGCGGTCCTTCCTACGAGCAGTACTTC | CASSLRSGPSYEQYF
few | - | TRBJ1-1 | TRBV27 | TGTGCCAGCAGTTTAGGGCTTTCGGCTGAAGCTTTCTTT | CASSLGLSAEAFF
- | - | TRBJ2-1 | TRBV29-1 | TGCAGCGCCGCAGGGGCCGGAGACCACCGTACTACCGAGCAGTTCTTC | CSAAGAGDHRTTEQFF
once | - | TRBJ1-5 | TRBV7-9 | TGTGCCAGCAGCTTAGGCAGGGGAGCGGATAGCAATCAGCCCCAGCATTTT | CASSLGRGADSNQPQHF
few | TRBD2 | TRBJ2-7 | TRBV5-1 | TGCGCCAGCAGCTTGACGACTAGCGGGGCCGACTGGGAGCAGTACTTC | CASSLTTSGADWEQYF
- | - | TRBJ1-1 | TRBV28 | TGTGCCAGCAGTTACTCGACATTTGAAGCTTTCTTT | CASSYSTFEAFF
- | - | TRBJ2-7 | TRBV4-1 | TGCGCCAGCAGCCAAGAGGGAGGCCCCTACGAGCAGTACTTC | CASSQEGGPYEQYF
- | TRBD2 | TRBJ2-4 | TRBV7-8 | TGTGCCAGCAGCTTAGCGCGGATCACTGAGGGGACTAGCGGGAGTGCCAAAAACATTCAGTACTTC | CASSLARITEGTSGSAKNIQYF
- | TRBD2 | TRBJ2-1 | TRBV29-1 | TGCAGCGTTGGTCCCCGGCTAGCGGGACCCAATGAGCAGTTCTTC | CSVGPRLAGPNEQFF
few | TRBD2 | TRBJ2-1 | TRBV6-6 | TGTGCCAGCAGACCGGGACTAGCGGGAGGGGATGAGCAGTTCTTC | CASRPGLAGGDEQFF
- | - | TRBJ1-5 | TRBV30 | TGTGCCTGGAGCAAGGGGGGGGGCAATCAGCCCCAGCATTTT | CAWSKGGGNQPQHF
- | TRBD1 | TRBJ2-5 | TRBV5-1 | TGCGCCAGCAGCCTTGGACAGGGGATCGGTCAAGAGACCCAGTACTTC | CASSLGQGIGQETQYF
- | - | TRBJ1-4 | TRBV19 | TGTGCCAGTACCTCAGAAGGGGGAACTAATGAAAAACTGTTTTTT | CASTSEGGTNEKLFF
few | - | TRBJ1-5 | TRBV2 | TGTGCCAGCAGTGTGGGAGGGAACAATCAGCCCCAGCATTTT | CASSVGGNNQPQHF
- | TRBD2 | TRBJ2-7 | TRBV27 | TGTGCCAGCAGTTTTCAGGCGGGAGTATGGGACGAGCAGTACTTC | CASSFQAGVWDEQYF
- | - | TRBJ2-7 | TRBV6-6 | TGTGCCAGTGCGGACTACGAGCAGTACTTC | CASADYEQYF
- | - | TRBJ2-7 | TRBV18 | TGTGCCAGCTCACCACCGCACAGTCCGCACGAGCAGTACTTC | CASSPPHSPHEQYF
once | TRBD1 | TRBJ2-1 | TRBV5-1 | TGCGCCAGCAGCATCTCGGGAAGGGGGCACTCGGATGAGCAGTTCTTC | CASSISGRGHSDEQFF
- | - | TRBJ1-1 | TRBV5-1 | TGCGCCAGCAGCTCCTCCGGGACATTACGGACTGAAGCTTTCTTT | CASSSSGTLRTEAFF
once | TRBD1 | TRBJ2-5 | TRBV9 | TGTGCCAGCAGCCCCCGACAGGGGAGGGAGACCCAGTACTTC | CASSPRQGRETQYF
- | TRBD2 | TRBJ2-3 | TRBV28 | TGTGCCAGCAGCTACGGGACTAGCGGGGACACAGATACGCAGTATTTT | CASSYGTSGDTDTQYF
- | TRBD2 | TRBJ2-3 | TRBV5-1 | TGCGCCAGCAGCGAATTGGGACTAGCGGGAGCAGATACGCAGTATTTT | CASSELGLAGADTQYF
- | TRBD1 | TRBJ2-3 | TRBV7-9 | TGTTCCAGCAGCTCACCCGAGGGACAGGGGGGGGATACGCAGTATTTT | CSSSSPEGQGGDTQYF
- | - | TRBJ2-7 | TRBV21-1 | TGTGCCAGCAGCACCTCGACAAAGACGGTCCACGAGCAGTACTTC | CASSTSTKTVHEQYF
- | TRBD2 | TRBJ2-1 | TRBV2 | TGTGCCATTCCGGGACTAGCGGGAGGGGCGGACAATGAGCAGTTCTTC | CAIPGLAGGADNEQFF
- | TRBD1 | TRBJ1-2 | TRBV28 | TGTGCCAGCAGTTTATGGGCCGGACAGGGGCGATTCTATGGCTACACCTTC | CASSLWAGQGRFYGYTF
- | - | TRBJ1-3 | TRBV19 | TGTGCCAGTAGTGTCTCCGGGACCATATATTTT | CASSVSGTIYF